This TCR beta chain was captured by sequencing in a study of cytomegalovirus exposure and HLA in healthy donors (dated by TCRdb to 2015 to 2018). Regarding the research as a whole: An earlier analysis of approximately 640 of the donors reported roughly 270 Gb of sequence data and 117 million unique TCR beta sequences from about 179 million T cells. Around 330 gigabases of sequencing data and around 85 million unique TCR sequences made up an early release that covered approximately 620 HLA-typed donors. The genetic ancestry cluster associated with self-reported Caucasian donors included 70% to 85% of the roughly 410 genotyped donors. The study was designed to test whether signatures of past pathogen exposure could be identified by cataloging public T cell receptors. The study used immunosequencing to profile the T cell repertoires of under 700 subjects and linked those repertoires to cytomegalovirus serostatus. A separate validation cohort of approximately 130 different subjects was used in addition to the approximately 670-subject first cohort. To predict cytomegalovirus infection status, the study brought together high-throughput TCR immunosequencing, statistical association of individual TCRs with disease status, and machine learning. To study patterns of TCR occurrence, a later analysis re-analyzed previously published TCR beta repertoires from more than 550 donors and added high-resolution HLA genotyping. In the later analysis, no new phenotypic data were used to find candidate immune exposures; instead, reliance was placed on TCR beta sequences and their occurrence across donors. In an earlier analysis of roughly 600 of the donors, high-throughput TCR beta sequencing was used to judge whether each TCR beta V gene segment behaved as functional or pseudogenic. Donor age, sex, ethnicity and CMV serostatus were compiled alongside the repertoire data. In a later genetic analysis, genome-wide SNP genotypes for about 60% of the 666 donors were used, and that subset was treated as a discovery cohort. Every discovery cohort repertoire had been produced on one sequencing platform. Class I and class II HLA loci were covered by the typing at four-digit resolution. The number of typed donors differed by locus: roughly 620-640 for A, B, C, DRB1 and DQB1; about 520 for DQA1; fewer than 610 for DPA1; and about 470 for DPB1. Roughly 5 DR-DQ haplotypes were treated as single units for association and clustering because of strong linkage in the cohort. On average, roughly 240,000 unique TCR beta nucleotide sequences were sequenced per donor among several hundred genotyped donors of the cohort, with 15% to 20% of those sequences being non-productive. The research as a whole found: It was suggested by the authors that the approach could potentially be generalized to other disease states and immunological phenotypes. A cluster of highly shared sequence variants was judged likely to be a technical artifact of the sequencing pipeline. The study listed approximately 150 TCR beta chains as associated with cytomegalovirus. Because counts were too low, about 18 rarely observed V segments, including chromosome 9 orphons, were excluded from the earlier analysis of fewer than 650 of the donors. Specific HLA alleles were associated with over 15,000 TCR beta sequences at a false discovery rate of 0.05 in a later analysis. In both the original and validation cohorts, the classifier was reported to diagnose cytomegalovirus status with high specificity and sensitivity. A later analysis reported that several top co-occurrence clusters appeared linked to parvovirus B19, influenza, CMV and Epstein-Barr virus. A few of the identified cytomegalovirus-associated TCR beta chains were confirmed in vitro to be specific for cytomegalovirus antigens. A later genetic analysis associated a missense DCLRE1C variant with V-gene and J-gene trimming of TCR beta chains, and an independent cohort replicated the association. Compared with the approximately 710-donor mean, donors in an Asian-associated ancestry cluster had fewer N-insertions in productive TCRs, according to a later genetic analysis. Because HLA typing was unavailable for some donors at each locus, only the typed subset was used in association tests. According to a later analysis, TCR association rates differed among HLA loci, with DRB1 alleles showing the most associated TCRs and HLA-C alleles showing the fewest. Most CMV-associated TCR beta chains appeared to be HLA-restricted in a later analysis, and the HLA associations seemed to be driven largely by CMV exposure. Most TCR sequences were seen in very few donors, while some public TCRs were found in many individuals. Immune exposure information for the cohort was limited to CMV serostatus. A further reported finding was that TCR beta sequences accurately predicted the HLA-A and HLA-B alleles for most subjects in the first cohort. In an earlier analysis of fewer than 750 of the donors, most TCR beta V segments were observed in productive rearrangements about 87% or about 30% of the time, broadly matching IMGT annotations. The presence/absence analyses assumed that sequencing depth was roughly uniform across donors, and that assumption may not be true. In this cohort, only TCR beta chains were sequenced, and detectable features were limited by the absence of alpha or paired-chain data. Correlated functional status among segregating V segments might be attributable to linkage disequilibrium, but an unknown experimental factor could not be ruled out. Strong co-occurrence of HLA alleles, especially DR and DQ, made assigning TCR associations to individual alleles difficult. A later analysis found that HLA-associated TCR beta chains were more clonally expanded and had lower generation probabilities than equally common non-associated chains.

Regarding this clone: The target of this receptor is not known.

The receptor library was made with the immunoSEQ multiplex PCR assay. For the multiplex PCR, a mixture combining 60 forward primers for TCR Vbeta segments and 13 reverse primers for TCR Jbeta segments was used. The CDR3 region of rearranged TCR beta genes was amplified from genomic DNA with a multiplex PCR assay. The Illumina HiSeq System was used to sequence the amplified TCR beta libraries as 87-base-pair reads. The authors processed their data as follows. In a later analysis, some 80 million unique TCR beta chains were counted across the 500 to 850 repertoires, and roughly 10 million of these chains were shared by at least two donors. Raw reads were error-corrected and collapsed into unique sequences with a nearest-neighbor algorithm that merged closely related sequences to remove PCR and sequencing errors. CDR3 sequences were aligned to IMGT reference sequences to assign V, D and J gene segments. For a sequence to be retained, a match of at least six nucleotides to both a V gene segment and a J gene segment was required. A rearrangement counted as productive if the CDR3 had no stop codons and remained in frame with V and J, and every other rearrangement counted as non-productive. CDR3 was defined according to IMGT convention as the region running from the second conserved V-encoded cysteine to the conserved J-encoded phenylalanine. The earlier analysis of 587 of the donors excluded sequences that lacked an unambiguous match to a single V gene segment. An earlier analysis of a few hundred of the donors called V segments functional above 56.7% productive rearrangements and segregating when the between-donor standard deviation exceeded 5%. A statistical classification framework was built for diagnosing cytomegalovirus status from the catalog of TCR beta chain sequences. A later analysis assigned V and J genes by comparing TCR nucleotide sequences with IMGT/GENE-DB human TR gene sequences. In a later analysis, CDR3 sequences and most-parsimonious VDJ recombination scenarios were assigned using the TCRdist pipeline. In a later analysis, each TCR beta chain was defined by its CDR3 amino acid sequence together with its V-gene family, and reads without a unique V-gene family were excluded. As a way to deal with suspected cross-contamination and a sequencing artifact, a later analysis dropped 450 to 600 nucleotide sequences that were highly shared and had low generation probability. In a later analysis, a clonal expansion index for each public chain was calculated from normalized within-repertoire ranks of inferred template counts. In a later analysis, generation probabilities were computed using a VDJ recombination model fitted to out-of-frame rearrangements, and the results were checked against IGoR. In a later analysis, TCR-TCR, TCR-HLA and TCR-CMV co-occurrence was scored with hypergeometric tests, and a repertoire-size bias correction was applied to TCR pairs. False discovery rates were estimated in a later analysis by permuting HLA or CMV assignments 20 times. In a later analysis, co-occurring TCRs were grouped using DBSCAN, and TCRdist sequence similarity was added for clustering within HLA-allele-positive subsets. Co-occurrence clustering excluded repertoires with fewer than 30,000 or more than 120,000 public chains, plus five with anomalous nucleotide sharing. TCRdb limited this immuneACCESS table to in-frame rearrangements with V and J called. A share of clones is missing; checked studies link under half to unresolved V genes, and the rest is unexplained. That table is the source of V, J and clone size, and D and trimming were worked out from the DNA. This sample's table carries approximately 190,000 clones. About 0.74% of the sample is held by the ten biggest clonotypes.

The cohort comprised hundreds of healthy bone marrow donors. All cohort members were sampled while nominally healthy, although unrecorded immune exposures were likely present. The donor tested CMV seronegative, placing the donor among the roughly 340 seronegative members of the cohort. Each donor provided a peripheral blood sample, and peripheral blood mononuclear cells were used for TCR beta sequencing. The Qiagen DNeasy Blood Extraction Kit was used to extract genomic DNA from the blood cell samples. Sequencing was carried out using PBMCs. The receptor was isolated from a boy aged 5-17 years in good health and CMV-seronegative.

The CDR3 sequence is CASTTGTENQETQYF. At the DNA level, the sequence is TGTGCCAGCACCACGGGGACAGAAAACCAAGAGACCCAGTACTTC. In this chain, TRBV7-9 is recombined with TRBJ2-5, and 7 junction bases match TRBD1. V lost 7 bases and J lost 0 bases, and the count of bases not matched to a germline gene is 8. The CDR3 goes from the cysteine to the phenylalanine over 15 residues. The read is trimmed to its CDR3 DNA, 45 bases read in frame from base 1. The germline V gene (reference sequence) provides CDR1 SEHNR and CDR2 FQNEAQ.